The clone carrying this TCR beta chain was found once. Its cognate antigen is unknown. These data originate in a study of T-cell reconstitution after alpha-beta-depleted transplantation in children. Study-wide results and caveats: Certain patients had high TCRbeta diversity at day 60, and it came from recipient T cells and thymic progenitors that survived. Hyperexpanded clones declined; after one year, newly produced T cells mostly supplied diversity. Several hundred expanded graft clones reportedly supplied alpha-beta T cells about two months after transplant.

Germline V lookup: CDR1 SGHRS, CDR2 YFSETQ. The CDR3 is made up of 14 amino acids. The V and J ends lost 1 base and 4 bases, in that order; junction bases with no gene match: 3. This sample's TCRbeta library carried unique molecular identifier barcodes. TCRdb analysed the PCR reads with MiXCR anew, one entry per CDR3 protein. The sample includes around 300,000 distinct CDR3 sequences, about a quarter of them seen just once. The sequenced sample was PBMCs, mostly from graft donor cells, obtained 180 days after TCRalphabeta/CD19-depleted stem cell transplant. J is TRBJ2-3 and V is TRBV5-1; 7 nucleotides agree with TRBD2. The TCR comes from a male patient between 10 and 17 years old who had a stem cell transplant for acute lymphoblastic leukemia, so the T cells may come from the graft donor. The CDR3 region is CASSLLAEADTQYF. In nucleotides, the CDR3 is TGCGCCAGCAGCTTGCTAGCGGAGGCAGATACGCAGTATTTT. The full variable domain, its missing parts supplied by reference TRBV5-1 and TRBJ2-3, is KAGVTQTPRYLIKTRGQQVTLSCSPISGHRSVSWYQQTPGQGLQFLFEYFSETQRNKGNFPGRFSGRQFSNSRSEMNVSTLELGDSALYLCASSLLAEADTQYFGPGTRLTVL.